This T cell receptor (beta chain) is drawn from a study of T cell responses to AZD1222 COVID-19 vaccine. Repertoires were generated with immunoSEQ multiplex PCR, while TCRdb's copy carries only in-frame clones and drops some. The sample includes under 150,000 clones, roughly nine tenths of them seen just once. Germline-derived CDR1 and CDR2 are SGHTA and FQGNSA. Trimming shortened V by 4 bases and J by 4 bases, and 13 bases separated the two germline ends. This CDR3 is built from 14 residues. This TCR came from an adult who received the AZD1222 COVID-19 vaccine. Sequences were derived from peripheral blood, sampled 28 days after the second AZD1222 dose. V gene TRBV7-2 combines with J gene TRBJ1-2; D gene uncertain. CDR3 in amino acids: CASSSPYPFYGYTF. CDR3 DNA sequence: TGTGCCAGCAGCTCCCCATACCCCTTCTATGGCTACACCTTC. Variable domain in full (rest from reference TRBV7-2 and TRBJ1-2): GAGVSQSPSNKVTEKGKDVELRCDPISGHTALYWYRQSLGQGLEFLIYFQGNSAPDKSGLPSDRFSAERTGGSVSTLTIQRTQQEDSAVYLCASSSPYPFYGYTFGSGTRLTVV.